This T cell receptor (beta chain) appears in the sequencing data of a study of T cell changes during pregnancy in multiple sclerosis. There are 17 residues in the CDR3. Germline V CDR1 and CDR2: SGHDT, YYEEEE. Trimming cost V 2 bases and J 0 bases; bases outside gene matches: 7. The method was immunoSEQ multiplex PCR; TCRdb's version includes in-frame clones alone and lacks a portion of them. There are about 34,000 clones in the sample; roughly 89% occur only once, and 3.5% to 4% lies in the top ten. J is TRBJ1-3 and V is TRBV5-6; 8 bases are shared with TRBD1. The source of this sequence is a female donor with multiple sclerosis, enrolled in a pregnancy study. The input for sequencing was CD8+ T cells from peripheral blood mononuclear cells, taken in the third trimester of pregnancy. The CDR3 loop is CASSFGTGALSGNTIYF. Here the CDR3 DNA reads TGTGCCAGCAGCTTCGGGACAGGTGCCCTCTCTGGAAACACCATATATTTT.